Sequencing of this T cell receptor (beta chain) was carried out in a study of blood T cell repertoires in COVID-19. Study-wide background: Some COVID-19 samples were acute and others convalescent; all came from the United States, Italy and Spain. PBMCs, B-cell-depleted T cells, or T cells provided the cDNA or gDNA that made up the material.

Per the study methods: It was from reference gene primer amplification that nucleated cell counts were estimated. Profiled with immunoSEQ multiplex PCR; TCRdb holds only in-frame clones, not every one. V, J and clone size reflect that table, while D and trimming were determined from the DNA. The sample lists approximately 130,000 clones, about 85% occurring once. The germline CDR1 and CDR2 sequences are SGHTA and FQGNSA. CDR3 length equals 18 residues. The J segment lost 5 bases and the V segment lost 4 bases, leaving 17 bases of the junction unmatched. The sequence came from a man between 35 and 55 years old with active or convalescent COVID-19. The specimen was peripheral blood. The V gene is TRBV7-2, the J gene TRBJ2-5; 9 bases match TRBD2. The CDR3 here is CASSSSTRGGRWIETQYF. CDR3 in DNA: TGTGCCAGCAGCTCGAGCACGCGGGGGGGCCGGTGGATTGAGACCCAGTACTTC.